The 24 T cell receptor beta chains below all came from one sample that was sequenced in a study of blood T cell repertoires in COVID-19. Profiling relied on immunoSEQ multiplex PCR, and the TCRdb table lists in-frame clones only, not all of them. The repertoire consists of about 400,000 clones, with over 75% occurring once and the leading ten covering around 1.9%. Sequenced input: PBMCs or T cells enriched from blood (not recorded which). These receptors were obtained from a woman in her 40s with acute COVID-19.

V usage is TRBV5-1 and J usage is TRBJ2-1; 12 bases agree with TRBD2. Trimming at V came to 3 bases and at J to 7 bases, leaving 8 bases not matched to a gene. This CDR3 has 16 amino acids. CDR1 is SGHRS and CDR2 is YFSETQ in the germline V gene. This CDR3 is CASSWRLAGAGNEQFF. CDR3 nucleotides: TGCGCCAGCAGCTGGAGACTAGCGGGGGCGGGGAATGAGCAGTTCTTC.

The chain has TRBV27 and TRBJ1-1, with a possible D match to TRBD1 (5 bases). V shed 6 bases and J shed 6 bases, with 8 bases lying between them. This CDR3 has 11 amino acids. CDR1 is MNHEY, CDR2 SMNVEV, per germline (reference sequence). CDR3 residues: CASRGAAEAFF. DNA of the CDR3: TGTGCCAGCAGAGGGGCGGCTGAAGCTTTCTTT.

This clone has a handful of counts. The chain recombines TRBV7-9 with TRBJ1-1; D gene ambiguous. V was clipped by 5 bases and J by 4 bases, with 17 bases between them. This CDR3 is built from 15 residues. Germline CDR1 SEHNR, CDR2 FQNEAQ (reference sequence). The CDR3 protein is CASSASLTRSTEAFF. The CDR3, as DNA: TGTGCCAGCAGCGCAAGCTTGACAAGAAGCACTGAAGCTTTCTTT.

The rearrangement uses TRBV27 and TRBJ1-5; a weak D match, TRBD1 (6 bases). The length of the CDR3 is 15 residues. Germline V gives CDR1 MNHEY, CDR2 SMNVEV (reference sequence). Trimming stripped 4 bases from V and 3 bases from J, with 13 bases between. The CDR3 sequence: CASSSPDRINQPQHF. The CDR3 nucleotides are TGTGCCAGCAGTTCCCCCGACAGGATCAATCAGCCCCAGCATTTT.

The chain has TRBV5-8 and TRBJ2-5; the match to TRBD1 covers 11 bases. After removal of 4 bases from V and 4 bases from J, the junction contained 6 bases not matched to a gene. The CDR3 covers 15 residues. Germline CDR1 is SGHTS and CDR2 is YDEGEE. CDR3 loop: CASSPGQGARETQYF. In DNA form, the CDR3 reads TGTGCCAGCAGCCCAGGACAGGGGGCCCGAGAGACCCAGTACTTC.

The chain is built from TRBV19 and TRBJ2-1; D possibly corresponds to TRBD1 (6 bases). With 4 bases removed from V and 4 bases from J, the gap between germline ends came to 20 bases. Germline V lookup: CDR1 LNHDA, CDR2 SQIVND (reference sequence). CDR3 length equals 17 residues. The CDR3 sequence: CASSSLLQGGRYNEQFF. CDR3 DNA: TGTGCCAGTAGTAGTTTATTACAGGGCGGTAGGTACAATGAGCAGTTCTTC.

The chain recombines TRBV18 with TRBJ2-3; D not resolved. CDR1 is KGHSH and CDR2 is LQKENI in the germline V gene. The ends were cut back, 5 bases at V and 1 base at J, with 7 bases in the middle. The length of the CDR3 is 13 residues. The CDR3 bases are TGTGCCAGCTCAAGCACCCGCACAGATACGCAGTATTTT. It encodes CASSSTRTDTQYF.

This clone was observed a single time. V and J are TRBV30 and TRBJ1-5; no reliable D call. V was cut by 4 bases and J by 7 bases, with 14 bases left in between. Germline loops: CDR1 GTSNPN, CDR2 SVGIG (reference sequence). The CDR3 has 13 residues. DNA for the CDR3: TGTGCCTGGAATGCTCGGGGTCCCCAGCCCCAGCATTTT. It is translated as CAWNARGPQPQHF.

The rearrangement joins TRBV29-1 to TRBJ2-5; 8 nucleotides line up with TRBD1. Per the germline V gene, CDR1 is SQVTM and CDR2 is ANQGSEA. V was clipped by 7 bases and J by 7 bases; unmatched bases: 2. This CDR3 is 10 amino acids long. In nucleotides, the CDR3 is TGCAGCGCACAGGGGGGGACCCAGTACTTC. Amino acid sequence: CSAQGGTQYF.

This chain links TRBV12-3 or TRBV12-4 with TRBJ2-2; D unclear. V lost 4 bases to trimming and J lost 4 bases, with 4 bases between them. The CDR3 contains 12 residues. The CDR3 DNA reads as TGTGCCAGCAGTTCTTTCACCGGGGAGCTGTTTTTT. Its protein product is CASSSFTGELFF.

The rearrangement links TRBV4-2 to TRBJ1-5, with D uncertain. V was trimmed by 1 base and J by 5 bases, leaving 18 bases between them. The germline gives CDR1 LGHNA, CDR2 YNFKEQ. The CDR3 is made up of 17 amino acids. In DNA, the CDR3 is TGTGCCAGCAGCCAAGGTCGGCTATCGGGTCCGGATCAGCCCCAGCATTTT. It codes for CASSQGRLSGPDQPQHF.

This clone was detected only once. This chain joins TRBV5-1 and TRBJ2-1; TRBD1 matches at 10 bases. CDR3 length: 17 amino acids. The trim removed 2 bases at V and 0 bases at J, leaving 5 bases unmatched. CDR1 and CDR2 from the germline V gene are SGHRS and YFSETQ. This CDR3 reads CASSFRGQGSSYNEQFF. DNA of the CDR3: TGCGCCAGCAGCTTCCGGGGACAGGGGAGCTCCTACAATGAGCAGTTCTTC.

V is TRBV5-1 and J is TRBJ1-2, with D possibly being TRBD1 (6 bases). V shed 4 bases and J shed 6 bases, with 16 bases lying between them. The CDR3 is 14 residues long. The germline V gene encodes CDR1 SGHRS and CDR2 YFSETQ. CDR3 sequence reads: CASSAPQGRDGYTF. The CDR3 DNA sequence: TGCGCCAGCAGCGCGCCACAGGGTCGAGATGGCTACACCTTC.

J is TRBJ1-4 and V is TRBV7-9, with 7 bases lining up with TRBD1. V dropped 1 base and J dropped 4; count of bases not matched to a gene: 3. The CDR3 loop spans 15 amino acids. CDR1 and CDR2 (germline): SEHNR, FQNEAQ (reference sequence). The CDR3 DNA sequence: TGTGCCAGCAGCTTAGACAGGGGCCGTAATGAAAAACTGTTTTTT. Its translation: CASSLDRGRNEKLFF.

The chain uses TRBV19 and TRBJ2-1; 10 nucleotides align to TRBD1. Trimming removed 3 bases from V and 5 bases from J; junction bases left unmatched: 7. The CDR3 sequence is 16 residues long. CDR1 and CDR2 from the germline V gene are LNHDA and SQIVND (reference sequence). CDR3 sequence (DNA): TGTGCCAGTAGTATCCGGGACAGGGGATGGCACAATGAGCAGTTCTTC. It translates to CASSIRDRGWHNEQFF.

The chain uses TRBV15 and TRBJ1-2, with TRBD1 identical over 10 bases. With 3 bases clipped from V and 4 bases from J, the junction kept 11 bases outside the gene matches. Germline V gene lookup returns CDR1 LNHNV and CDR2 YYDKDF (reference sequence). The CDR3 loop spans 17 amino acids. DNA for the CDR3: TGTGCCACCAGCAGTGGACAGGGGGAGGATTACAGCTATGGCTACACCTTC. Protein sequence: CATSSGQGEDYSYGYTF.

Note on this clone: Additional DNA sequences in this sample encode the identical CDR3. The chain carries TRBV3-1 (or the pseudogene TRBV3-2) and TRBJ1-5; D perhaps matches TRBD1 (5 bases). From germline, CDR1 is LGHDT and CDR2 YNNKEL (reference sequence). The germline V and J ends were trimmed by 5 bases and 6 bases, with 8 bases remaining between them. The CDR3 spans 12 residues. The CDR3 reads CASSSQGQPQHF. In DNA, the CDR3 is TGTGCCAGCAGCTCTCAGGGTCAGCCCCAGCATTTT.

The CDR3, as DNA: TGTGCCACCAGCAGAGATGCGGTAAATGAAAAACTGTTTTTT. Translating it yields CATSRDAVNEKLFF. The chain carries TRBV15 and TRBJ1-4; D is ambiguous. CDR1 and CDR2 (germline): LNHNV, YYDKDF (reference sequence). The CDR3 runs 14 residues. V shed 0 bases and J shed 5 bases, with 7 bases lying between them.

The chain combines TRBV6-5 with TRBJ2-5; D not certain. V gave up 6 bases and J gave up 2 bases, with 10 bases separating them. Per the germline V gene, CDR1 is MNHEY and CDR2 is SVGAGI. The CDR3 is made up of 13 amino acids. CDR3 sequence (DNA): TGTGCCAGCAGGGGCCCTTTTCAAGAGACCCAGTACTTC. Protein sequence: CASRGPFQETQYF.

The chain combines TRBV2 with TRBJ2-3, with D maybe TRBD2 (7 bases). Germline V gene lookup returns CDR1 SNHLY and CDR2 FYNNEI. The V gene lost 0 bases and the J gene lost 14 bases, with 15 bases spanning the gap. This CDR3 has 13 amino acids. CDR3 DNA: TGTGCCAGCAGTGAAGCGGGGGGGCCTTTACTGTATTTT. This encodes CASSEAGGPLLYF.

There are a few counts of this clone. The chain is built from TRBV2 and TRBJ2-2; weak D call: TRBD1 (5 bases). With 8 bases removed from V and 6 bases from J, the gap between germline ends came to 19 bases. The CDR3 sequence is 15 residues long. Per germline, CDR1 SNHLY and CDR2 FYNNEI. CDR3 region: CASSSAPTGSGELFF. For the CDR3, the DNA is TGTGCCAGCTCCTCGGCTCCTACAGGCTCCGGGGAGCTGTTTTTT. Full variable domain (outside the CDR3, taken from reference TRBV2 and TRBJ2-2): EPEVTQTPSHQVTQMGQEVILRCVPISNHLYFYWYRQILGQKVEFLVSFYNNEISEKSEIFDDQFSVERPDGSNFTLKIRSTKLEDSAMYFCASSSAPTGSGELFFGEGSRLTVL.

The V call is TRBV30, the J call TRBJ1-4; D unclear. The germline V gene encodes CDR1 GTSNPN and CDR2 SVGIG (reference sequence). The CDR3 is made up of 14 amino acids. Trimming stripped 1 base from V and 0 bases from J, with 6 bases between. The CDR3 DNA sequence: TGTGCCTGGAGTGCCGGGACAACTAATGAAAAACTGTTTTTT. Its translation: CAWSAGTTNEKLFF. Supplemented by reference TRBV30 and TRBJ1-4, the full variable domain reads SQTIHQWPATLVQPVGSPLSLECTVEGTSNPNLYWYRQAAGRGLQLLFYSVGIGQISSEVPQNLSASRPQDRQFILSSKKLLLSDSGFYLCAWSAGTTNEKLFFGSGTQLSVL.

The table lists this clone with a few counts. The chain combines TRBV27 with TRBJ1-2, with unresolved D. Trimming removed 6 bases at V and 5 bases at J, with 13 bases between. The CDR3 consists of 13 residues. Germline V gene data show CDR1 as MNHEY and CDR2 as SMNVEV (reference sequence). The CDR3, as DNA: TGTGCCAGCAGACGAGACATATTTTATGGCTACACCTTC. Amino acids: CASRRDIFYGYTF.

This clone was seen just once. The rearrangement uses TRBV5-1 and TRBJ1-1, with TRBD1 matching over 8 bases. This CDR3 region has 16 residues. Germline V gene sequence: CDR1 SGHRS, CDR2 YFSETQ. Unmatched junction bases numbered 7, after V lost 2 bases and J lost 1 base. Here the CDR3 DNA reads TGCGCCAGCAGCTTCTATCGGACAGGGAAGAACACTGAAGCTTTCTTT. This sequence encodes CASSFYRTGKNTEAFF.